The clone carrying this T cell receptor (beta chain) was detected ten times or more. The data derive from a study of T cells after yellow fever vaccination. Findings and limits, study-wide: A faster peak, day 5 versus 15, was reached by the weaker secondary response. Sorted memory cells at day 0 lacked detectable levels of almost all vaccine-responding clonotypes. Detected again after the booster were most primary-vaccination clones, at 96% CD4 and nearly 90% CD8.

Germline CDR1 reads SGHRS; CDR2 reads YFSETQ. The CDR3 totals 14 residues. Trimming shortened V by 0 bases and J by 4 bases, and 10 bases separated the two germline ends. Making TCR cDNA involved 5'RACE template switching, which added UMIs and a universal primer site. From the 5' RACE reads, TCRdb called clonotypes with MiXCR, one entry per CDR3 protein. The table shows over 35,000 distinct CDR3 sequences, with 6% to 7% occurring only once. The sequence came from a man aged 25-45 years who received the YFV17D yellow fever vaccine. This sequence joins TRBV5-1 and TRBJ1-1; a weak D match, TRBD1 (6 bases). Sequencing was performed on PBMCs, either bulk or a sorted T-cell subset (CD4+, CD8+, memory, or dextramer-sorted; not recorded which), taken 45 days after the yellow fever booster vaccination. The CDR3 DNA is TGCGCCAGCAGCTTGGGGACAGAGAGCACTGAAGCTTTCTTT. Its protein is CASSLGTESTEAFF.